This T cell receptor (beta chain) appears in the sequencing data of a study of cytomegalovirus exposure and HLA in healthy donors. Across the whole study: Sequencing of approximately 190 million T cells in an earlier analysis found under 120 million unique TCR beta sequences.

The CDR3 runs 12 residues. Trimming removed 4 bases at V and 6 bases at J, with 9 bases between. Germline lookup yields CDR1 SEHNR and CDR2 FQNEAQ (reference sequence). 60 Vbeta and 13 Jbeta primers were used in PCR. Profiling relied on immunoSEQ multiplex PCR, and the TCRdb table lists in-frame clones only, not all of them. The listing records around 48,000 clones. Note on this clone: Its antigen is unidentified.

Study outcomes and limitations: Across donors, sequencing depth was assumed by presence/absence analyses to be roughly uniform. The study recorded 164 TCR beta chains that were cytomegalovirus-associated. A likely sequencing artifact accounted for one observed cluster of highly shared sequence variants.

Source material: PBMCs. The chain combines TRBV7-9 with TRBJ1-1; weak D call: TRBD1 (6 bases). This TCR was recovered from a female donor in good health and CMV-seronegative. CDR3 DNA sequence: TGTGCCAGCAGCTGGGGGGGGCCTGAAGCTTTCTTT. Translating gives CASSWGGPEAFF. Variable domain in full (rest from reference TRBV7-9 and TRBJ1-1): DTGVSQNPRHKITKRGQNVTFRCDPISEHNRLYWYRQTLGQGPEFLTYFQNEAQLEKSRLLSDRFSAERPKGSFSTLEIQRTEQGDSAMYLCASSWGGPEAFFGQGTRLTVV.